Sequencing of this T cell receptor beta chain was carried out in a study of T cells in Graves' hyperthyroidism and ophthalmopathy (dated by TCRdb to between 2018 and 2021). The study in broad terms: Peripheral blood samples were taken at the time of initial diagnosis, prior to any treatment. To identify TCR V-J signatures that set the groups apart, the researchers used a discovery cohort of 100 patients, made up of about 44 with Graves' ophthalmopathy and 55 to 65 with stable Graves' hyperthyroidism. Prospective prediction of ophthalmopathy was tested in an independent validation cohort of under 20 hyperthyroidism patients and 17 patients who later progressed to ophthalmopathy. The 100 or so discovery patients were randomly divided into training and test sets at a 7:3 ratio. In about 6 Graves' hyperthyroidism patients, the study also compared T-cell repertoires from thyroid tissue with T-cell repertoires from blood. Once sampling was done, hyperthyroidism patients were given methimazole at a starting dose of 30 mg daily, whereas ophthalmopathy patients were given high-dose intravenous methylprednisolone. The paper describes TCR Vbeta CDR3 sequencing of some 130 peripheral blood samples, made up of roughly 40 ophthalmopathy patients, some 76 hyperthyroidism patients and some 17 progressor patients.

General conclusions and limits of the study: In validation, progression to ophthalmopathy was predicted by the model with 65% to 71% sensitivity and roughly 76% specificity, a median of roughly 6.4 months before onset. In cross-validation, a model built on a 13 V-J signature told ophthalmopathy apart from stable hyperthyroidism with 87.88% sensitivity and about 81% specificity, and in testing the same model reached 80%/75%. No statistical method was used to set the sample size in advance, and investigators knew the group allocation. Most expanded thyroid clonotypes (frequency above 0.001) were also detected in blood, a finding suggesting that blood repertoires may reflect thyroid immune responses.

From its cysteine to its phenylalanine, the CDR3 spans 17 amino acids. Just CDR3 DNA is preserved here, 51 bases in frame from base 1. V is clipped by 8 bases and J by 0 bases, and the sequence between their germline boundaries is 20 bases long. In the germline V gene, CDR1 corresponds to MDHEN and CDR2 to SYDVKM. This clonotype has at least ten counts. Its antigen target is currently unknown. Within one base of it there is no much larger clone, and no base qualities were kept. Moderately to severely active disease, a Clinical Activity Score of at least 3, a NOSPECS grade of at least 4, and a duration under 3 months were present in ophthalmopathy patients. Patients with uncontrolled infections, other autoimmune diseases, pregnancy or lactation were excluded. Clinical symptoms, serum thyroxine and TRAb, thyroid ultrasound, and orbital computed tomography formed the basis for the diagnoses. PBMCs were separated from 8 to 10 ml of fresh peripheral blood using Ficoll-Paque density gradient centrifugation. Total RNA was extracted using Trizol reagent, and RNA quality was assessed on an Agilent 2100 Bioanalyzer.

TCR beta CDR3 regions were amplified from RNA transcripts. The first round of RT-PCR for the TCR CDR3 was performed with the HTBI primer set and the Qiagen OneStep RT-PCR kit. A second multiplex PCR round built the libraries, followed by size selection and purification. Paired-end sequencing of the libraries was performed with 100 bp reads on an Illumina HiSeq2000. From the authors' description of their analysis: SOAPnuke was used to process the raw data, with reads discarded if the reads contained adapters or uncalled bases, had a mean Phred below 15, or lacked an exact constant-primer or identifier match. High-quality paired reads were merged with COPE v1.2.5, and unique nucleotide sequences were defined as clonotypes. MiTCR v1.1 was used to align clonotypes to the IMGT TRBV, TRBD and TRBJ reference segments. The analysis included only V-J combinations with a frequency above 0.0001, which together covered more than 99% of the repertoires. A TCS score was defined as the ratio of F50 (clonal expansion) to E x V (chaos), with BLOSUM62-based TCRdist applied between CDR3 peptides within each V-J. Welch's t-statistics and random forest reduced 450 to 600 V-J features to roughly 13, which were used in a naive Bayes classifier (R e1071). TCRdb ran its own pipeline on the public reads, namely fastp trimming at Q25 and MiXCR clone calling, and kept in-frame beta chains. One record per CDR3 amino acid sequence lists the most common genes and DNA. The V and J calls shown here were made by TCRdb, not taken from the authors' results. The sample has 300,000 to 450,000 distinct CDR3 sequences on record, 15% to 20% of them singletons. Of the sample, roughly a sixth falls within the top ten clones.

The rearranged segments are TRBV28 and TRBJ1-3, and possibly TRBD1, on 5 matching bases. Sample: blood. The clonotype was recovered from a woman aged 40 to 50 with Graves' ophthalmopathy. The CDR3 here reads CASGTWDAESSGNTIYF. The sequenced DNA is TGTGCCAGCGGAACCTGGGACGCCGAAAGCTCTGGAAACACCATATATTTT.